This entry lists 7 T cell receptor beta chains sequenced from one sample in a study of cytomegalovirus exposure and HLA in healthy donors. 60 Vbeta and 13 Jbeta primers were used in PCR. Produced via immunoSEQ multiplex PCR; TCRdb's table is partial and in-frame only. The sample has roughly 160,000 clones, roughly 76% seen once. The material sequenced was PBMCs. These receptors were taken from a woman aged 45 to 65 in good health and CMV-seronegative.

The J gene is TRBJ2-1, the V gene TRBV28; 12 nucleotides line up with TRBD2. The V gene end was trimmed by 3 bases and the J gene end by 7 bases; junction bases not matched to a gene: 7. The CDR3 sequence is 16 residues long. Germline V CDR1 and CDR2: MDHEN, SYDVKM. The DNA for the CDR3 is TGTGCCAGCAGTTTGTTCGCTAGCGGGAGGGGAAATGAGCAGTTCTTC. Translating gives CASSLFASGRGNEQFF.

The chain has TRBV7-2 and TRBJ2-1; TRBD2 matches at 12 bases. This CDR3 contains 15 residues. V trimming: 2 bases; J trimming: 6 bases; junction bases outside the gene matches: 2. The germline V gene encodes CDR1 SGHTA and CDR2 FQGNSA. CDR3 coding DNA: TGTGCCAGCAGCTTACAACTAGCGGGAGGCAATGAGCAGTTCTTC. Translating gives CASSLQLAGGNEQFF.

V usage is TRBV13 and J usage is TRBJ1-2, with 9 bases lining up with TRBD1. The CDR3 runs to 15 residues. The V and J ends lost 5 bases and 2 bases, in that order; junction bases with no gene match: 6. The germline V gene has CDR1 PRHDT and CDR2 FYEKMQ (reference sequence). CDR3 DNA: TGTGCCAGCAGCCCAGGGACAGGGACCAACTATGGCTACACCTTC. Translating gives CASSPGTGTNYGYTF. The whole variable domain, remainder taken from reference TRBV13 and TRBJ1-2, is AAGVIQSPRHLIKEKRETATLKCYPIPRHDTVYWYQQGPGQDPQFLISFYEKMQSDKGSIPDRFSAQQFSDYHSELNMSSLELGDSALYFCASSPGTGTNYGYTFGSGTRLTVV.

The CDR3 loop reads CASSEGLSSGNTIYF. DNA of the CDR3: TGTGCCAGCAGCGAGGGACTGAGCTCTGGAAACACCATATATTTT. The J gene is TRBJ1-3, the V gene TRBV5-4, with D possibly being TRBD1 (5 bases). Trimming left V 4 bases short and J 0 bases short, with 11 bases between. The CDR3 runs 15 residues. Germline CDR1 SGHNT, CDR2 YYREEE (reference sequence).

This chain uses TRBV7-3 with TRBJ2-2, with TRBD1 identical over 7 bases. The CDR3 runs to 16 residues. V was pared by 2 bases and J by 0 bases, with 3 bases of the junction left unmatched. Germline CDR1 SGHTA, CDR2 FQGTGA. CDR3 nucleotides: TGTGCCAGCAGCTTAGCCGGGACAGCGAACACCGGGGAGCTGTTTTTT. This gives the protein CASSLAGTANTGELFF.

V is TRBV6-1 and J is TRBJ1-2; 7 positions agree with TRBD1. There are 13 residues in the CDR3. Germline CDR1 MNHNS, CDR2 SASEGT. V shed 5 bases and J 2 bases; nucleotides not matched to a gene: 2. CDR3 bases: TGTGCCAGCAGTCCGGGACAGAACTATGGCTACACCTTC. It codes for CASSPGQNYGYTF.

The J gene is TRBJ1-1, the V gene TRBV28, with TRBD1 matching over 9 bases. The V and J ends lost 4 bases and 5 bases, in that order; junction bases with no gene match: 2. The CDR3 covers 13 residues. Per the germline V gene, CDR1 is MDHEN and CDR2 is SYDVKM. In DNA, the CDR3 is TGTGCCAGCAGTTACAGGGGGCGTACTGAAGCTTTCTTT. As protein: CASSYRGRTEAFF. The variable domain in full, completed from reference TRBV28 and TRBJ1-1, reads DVKVTQSSRYLVKRTGEKVFLECVQDMDHENMFWYRQDPGLGLRLIYFSYDVKMKEKGDIPEGYSVSREKKERFSLILESASTNQTSMYLCASSYRGRTEAFFGQGTRLTVV.